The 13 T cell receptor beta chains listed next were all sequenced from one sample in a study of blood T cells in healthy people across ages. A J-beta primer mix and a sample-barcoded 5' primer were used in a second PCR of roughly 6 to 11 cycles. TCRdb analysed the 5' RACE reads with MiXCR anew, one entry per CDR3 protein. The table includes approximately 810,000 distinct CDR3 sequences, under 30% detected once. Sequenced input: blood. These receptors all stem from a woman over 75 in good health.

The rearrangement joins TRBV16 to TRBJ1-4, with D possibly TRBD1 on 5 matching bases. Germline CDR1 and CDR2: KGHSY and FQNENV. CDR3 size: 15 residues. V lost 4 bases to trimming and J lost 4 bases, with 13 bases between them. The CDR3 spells CASSRSGQHNEKLFF. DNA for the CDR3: TGTGCCAGCAGCCGCTCAGGACAACATAATGAAAAACTGTTTTTT.

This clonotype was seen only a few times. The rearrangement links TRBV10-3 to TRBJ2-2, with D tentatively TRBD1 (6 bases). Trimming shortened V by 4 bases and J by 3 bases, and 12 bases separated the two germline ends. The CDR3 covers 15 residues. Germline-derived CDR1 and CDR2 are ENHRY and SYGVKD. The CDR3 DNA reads TGTGCCATCAGTGGGCCGGGACATCACACCGGGGAGCTGTTTTTT. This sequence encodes CAISGPGHHTGELFF.

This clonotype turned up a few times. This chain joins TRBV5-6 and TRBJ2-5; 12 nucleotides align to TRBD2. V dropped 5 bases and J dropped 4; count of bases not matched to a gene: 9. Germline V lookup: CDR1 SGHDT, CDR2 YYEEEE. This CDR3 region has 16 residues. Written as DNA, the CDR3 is TGTGCCAGCAGTTCCAGACTAGCGGGGGCTTTAGAGACCCAGTACTTC. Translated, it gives CASSSRLAGALETQYF.

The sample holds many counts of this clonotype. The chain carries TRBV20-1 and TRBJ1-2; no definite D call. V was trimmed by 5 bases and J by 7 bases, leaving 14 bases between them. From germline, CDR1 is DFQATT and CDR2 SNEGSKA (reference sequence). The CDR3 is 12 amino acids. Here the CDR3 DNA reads TGCAGTGCTCCAGCGACACTCTCTGGCTACACCTTC. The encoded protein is CSAPATLSGYTF.

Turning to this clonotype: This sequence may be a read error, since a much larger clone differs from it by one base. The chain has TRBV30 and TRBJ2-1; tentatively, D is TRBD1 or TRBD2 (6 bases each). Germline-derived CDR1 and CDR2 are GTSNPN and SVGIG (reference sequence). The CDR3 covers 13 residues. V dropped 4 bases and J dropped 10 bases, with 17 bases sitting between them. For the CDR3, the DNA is TGTGCCTGGAACCCCGGGGGCCTCTACGAGCAGTTCTTC. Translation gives CAWNPGGLYEQFF.

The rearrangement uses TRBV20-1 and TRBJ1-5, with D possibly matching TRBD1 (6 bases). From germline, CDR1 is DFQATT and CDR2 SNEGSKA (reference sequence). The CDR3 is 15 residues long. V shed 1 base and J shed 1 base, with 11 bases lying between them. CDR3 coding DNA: TGCAGTGCTAGAGGTGGTCAGGGGAGCAATCAGCCCCAGCATTTT. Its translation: CSARGGQGSNQPQHF.

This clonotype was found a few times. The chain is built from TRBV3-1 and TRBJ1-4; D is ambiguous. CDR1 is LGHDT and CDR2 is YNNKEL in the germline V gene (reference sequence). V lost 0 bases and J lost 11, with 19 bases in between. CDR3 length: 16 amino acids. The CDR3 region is CASSQEGIKVLPKLFF. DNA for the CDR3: TGTGCCAGCAGCCAAGAGGGGATCAAGGTGCTCCCTAAACTGTTTTTT.

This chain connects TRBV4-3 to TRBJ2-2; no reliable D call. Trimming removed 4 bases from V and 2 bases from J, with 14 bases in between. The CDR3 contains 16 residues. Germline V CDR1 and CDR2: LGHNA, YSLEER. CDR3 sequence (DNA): TGCGCCAGCAGCCCAGAGGTGGGCGCCAACACCGGGGAGCTGTTTTTT. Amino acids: CASSPEVGANTGELFF.

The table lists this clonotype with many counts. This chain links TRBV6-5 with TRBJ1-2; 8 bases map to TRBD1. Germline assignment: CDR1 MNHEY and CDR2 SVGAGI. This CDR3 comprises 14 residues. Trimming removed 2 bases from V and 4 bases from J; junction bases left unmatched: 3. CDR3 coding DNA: TGTGCCAGCAGTTACGGGGGACAGGCCTATGGCTACACCTTC. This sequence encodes CASSYGGQAYGYTF.

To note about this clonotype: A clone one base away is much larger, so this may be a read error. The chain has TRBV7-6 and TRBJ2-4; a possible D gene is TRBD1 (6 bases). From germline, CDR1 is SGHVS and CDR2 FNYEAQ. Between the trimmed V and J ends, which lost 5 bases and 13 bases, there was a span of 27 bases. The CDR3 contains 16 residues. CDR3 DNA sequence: TGTGCCAGCAGCCCTCGGGATGGACAGTCCTCCTACGGGCAGTACTTC. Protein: CASSPRDGQSSYGQYF. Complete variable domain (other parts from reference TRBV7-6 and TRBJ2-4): GAGVSQSPRYKVTKRGQDVALRCDPISGHVSLYWYRQALGQGPEFLTYFNYEAQQDKSGLPNDRFSAERPEGSISTLTIQRTEQRDSAMYRCASSPRDGQSSYGQYFGAGTRLSVL.

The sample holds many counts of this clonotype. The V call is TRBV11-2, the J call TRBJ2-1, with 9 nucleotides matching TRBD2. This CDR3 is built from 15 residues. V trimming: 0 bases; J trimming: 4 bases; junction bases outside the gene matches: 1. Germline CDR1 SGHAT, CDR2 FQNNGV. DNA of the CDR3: TGTGCCAGCAGCTTAGATCTAGCGGGGTACAATGAGCAGTTCTTC. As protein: CASSLDLAGYNEQFF. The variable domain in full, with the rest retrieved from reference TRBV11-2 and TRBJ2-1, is EAGVAQSPRYKIIEKRQSVAFWCNPISGHATLYWYQQILGQGPKLLIQFQNNGVVDDSQLPKDRFSAERLKGVDSTLKIQPAKLEDSAVYLCASSLDLAGYNEQFFGPGTRLTVL.

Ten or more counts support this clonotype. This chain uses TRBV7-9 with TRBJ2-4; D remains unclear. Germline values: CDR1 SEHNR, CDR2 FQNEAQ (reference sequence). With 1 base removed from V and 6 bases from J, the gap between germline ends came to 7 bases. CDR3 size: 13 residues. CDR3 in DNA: TGTGCCAGCAGCTTAGGGGGTTTAAACATTCAGTACTTC. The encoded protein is CASSLGGLNIQYF.

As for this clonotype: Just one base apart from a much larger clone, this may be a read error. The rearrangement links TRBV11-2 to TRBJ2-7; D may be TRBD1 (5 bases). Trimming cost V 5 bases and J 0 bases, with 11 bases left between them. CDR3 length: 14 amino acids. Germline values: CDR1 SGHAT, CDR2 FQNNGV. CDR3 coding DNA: TGTGCCAGCAGCCCGACAGTGACCTCCTACGAGCAGTACTTC. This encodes CASSPTVTSYEQYF.